This T cell receptor (beta chain) was retrieved from a study of control samples from healthy donors and cancer patients. TCRdb's table, derived via immunoSEQ multiplex PCR, lists solely in-frame clones and lacks some. The table lists about 30,000 clones, 79% of them singletons. Per the germline V gene, CDR1 is MDHEN and CDR2 is SYDVKM. The CDR3 spans 12 residues. The receptor was derived from a man in his 60s with head and neck cancer. The sample comprised PBMCs. The genes are TRBV28 and TRBJ1-2; TRBD1 agrees at 8 bases. The CDR3 reads CAAQGADYGYTF. The CDR3 nucleotides read TGTGCAGCGCAGGGGGCCGACTATGGCTACACCTTC.